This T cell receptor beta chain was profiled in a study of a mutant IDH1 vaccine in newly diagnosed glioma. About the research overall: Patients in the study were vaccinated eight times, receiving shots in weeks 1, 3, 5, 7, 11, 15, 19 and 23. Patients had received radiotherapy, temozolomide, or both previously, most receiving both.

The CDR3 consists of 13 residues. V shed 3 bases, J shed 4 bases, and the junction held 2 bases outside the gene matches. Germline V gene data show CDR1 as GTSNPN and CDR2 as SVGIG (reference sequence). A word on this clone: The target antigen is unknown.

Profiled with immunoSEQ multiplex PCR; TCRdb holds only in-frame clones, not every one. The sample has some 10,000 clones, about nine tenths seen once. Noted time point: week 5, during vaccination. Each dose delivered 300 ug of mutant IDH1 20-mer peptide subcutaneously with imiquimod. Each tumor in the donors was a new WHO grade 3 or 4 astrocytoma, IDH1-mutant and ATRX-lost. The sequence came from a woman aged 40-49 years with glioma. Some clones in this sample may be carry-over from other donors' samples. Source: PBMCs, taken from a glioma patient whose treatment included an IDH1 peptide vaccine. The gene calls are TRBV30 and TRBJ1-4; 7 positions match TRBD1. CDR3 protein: CAWRTGINEKLFF. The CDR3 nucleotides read TGTGCCTGGAGGACAGGGATTAATGAAAAACTGTTTTTT.